This T cell receptor beta chain stems from a study of T cells in Graves' hyperthyroidism and ophthalmopathy. General observations from the study: Ophthalmopathy could be told apart from stable hyperthyroidism with a 13 V-J model.

Amplification targeted TCR beta CDR3 regions from RNA transcripts. The primer set for the first-round RT-PCR of the TCR CDR3 was HTBI. TCRdb re-called the multiplex PCR reads with MiXCR, one entry per CDR3 protein. The sample holds 750,000 to 900,000 distinct CDR3 sequences, about two fifths seen once. Over 18 months, lack of ophthalmopathy progression marked Graves' hyperthyroidism as stable. The PBMCs were taken from approximately 9 ml of fresh peripheral blood. On this clonotype: As yet, its antigen is unknown.

This CDR3 is built from 16 residues. The V gene's germline CDR1 is LNHNV and CDR2 YYDKDF (reference sequence). V shed 0 bases and J 3 bases; nucleotides not matched to a gene: 7. The specimen sequenced was blood. This TCR was sampled from a young man with Graves' hyperthyroidism. The J gene is TRBJ1-1, the V gene TRBV15; 7 bases line up with TRBD1. The CDR3, as DNA: TGTGCCACCAGCAGAGAAGGGGGCGCGTGGGACACTGAAGCTTTCTTT. Protein product: CATSREGGAWDTEAFF.